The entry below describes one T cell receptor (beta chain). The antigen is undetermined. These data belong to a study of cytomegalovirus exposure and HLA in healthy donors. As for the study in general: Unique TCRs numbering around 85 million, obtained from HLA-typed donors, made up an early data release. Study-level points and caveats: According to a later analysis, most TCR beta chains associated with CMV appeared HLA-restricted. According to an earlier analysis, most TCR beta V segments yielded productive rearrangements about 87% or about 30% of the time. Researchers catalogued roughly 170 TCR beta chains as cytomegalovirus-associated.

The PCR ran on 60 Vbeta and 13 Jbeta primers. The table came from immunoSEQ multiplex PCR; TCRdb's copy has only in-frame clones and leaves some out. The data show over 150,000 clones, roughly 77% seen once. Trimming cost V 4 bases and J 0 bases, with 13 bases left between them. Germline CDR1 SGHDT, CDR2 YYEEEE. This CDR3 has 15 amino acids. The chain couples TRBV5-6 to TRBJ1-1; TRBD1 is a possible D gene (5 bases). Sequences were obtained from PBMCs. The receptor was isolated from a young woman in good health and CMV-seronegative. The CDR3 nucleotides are TGTGCCAGCAGCCAGATCGACAGCATGAACACTGAAGCTTTCTTT. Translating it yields CASSQIDSMNTEAFF.